Presented here are 6 T cell receptor beta chains from one specimen sequenced in a study of read filtering for tumor transcriptome and immune sequencing. From approximately 400 ng of RNA, a library with molecular barcoded alpha/delta and beta/gamma adaptors was made. TCRdb recomputed calls from the reads with MiXCR, one row per CDR3 protein. The sample contains 2,000 to 2,500 distinct CDR3 sequences, under 80% of which appear only once. Source material: a population of CD138-negative cells sorted from bone marrow. These receptor sequences come from a donor over 35 with multiple myeloma. This table probably holds off-target reads from a library built for another chain.

This clonotype was counted between two and nine times. This chain joins TRBV5-5 and TRBJ2-1; D gene ambiguous. The CDR3 extends over 14 amino acids. Trimming took off 4 bases at V and 9 bases at J, with 17 bases between the two ends. In germline, CDR1 is SGHKS, CDR2 YYEKEE (reference sequence). The CDR3 reads CASSPGPFPREQFF. DNA of the CDR3: TGTGCCAGCAGCCCAGGCCCCTTCCCCCGTGAGCAGTTCTTC.

The chain uses TRBV6-5 and TRBJ2-7, with TRBD2 matching over 7 bases. The CDR3 totals 14 residues. V gave up 6 bases and J gave up 2 bases; unmatched junction bases: 7. Germline CDR1 MNHEY, CDR2 SVGAGI. CDR3 amino acids: CASRVAGRAYEQYF. The CDR3 bases are TGTGCCAGCAGAGTAGCGGGCCGTGCCTACGAGCAGTACTTC.

The genes are TRBV6-5 and TRBJ2-1; D is uncertain. This CDR3 comprises 15 residues. In germline, CDR1 is MNHEY, CDR2 SVGAGI. Trimming removed 0 bases at V and 7 bases at J, with 13 bases between. CDR3 in amino acids: CASSYSTPGRNEQFF. CDR3 nucleotide sequence: TGTGCCAGCAGTTACTCGACTCCCGGACGGAATGAGCAGTTCTTC.

V usage is TRBV11-2 and J usage is TRBJ2-1; 10 bases line up with TRBD2. The V and J ends lost 5 bases and 7 bases, in that order; junction bases with no gene match: 8. CDR3 length: 15 residues. Looked up from germline, CDR1 is SGHAT and CDR2 is FQNNGV. The CDR3: CASSHSGRETNEQFF. The CDR3, as DNA: TGTGCCAGCAGCCACAGCGGGAGGGAGACGAATGAGCAGTTCTTC.

This clonotype was recorded only once. The J gene is TRBJ2-3, the V gene TRBV27; 7 nucleotides line up with TRBD1. J gave up 2 bases and V 2 bases, and 1 base lay outside the gene matches. Germline CDR1 is MNHEY and CDR2 is SMNVEV (reference sequence). This CDR3 spans 14 amino acids. This CDR3 reads CASSLTGDTDTQYF. For the CDR3, the DNA is TGTGCCAGCAGTTTAACAGGGGACACAGATACGCAGTATTTT.

The CDR3, as DNA: TGTGCCAGCAGTTTCGGTCGAGGGCAGTATTTT. Translated, it gives CASSFGRGQYF. V is TRBV6-2 or TRBV6-3 and J is TRBJ2-3, with unresolved D. The CDR3 spans 11 residues. V dropped 4 bases and J dropped 11 bases, with 10 bases sitting between them. Per germline, CDR1 MNHEY and CDR2 SVGEGT.